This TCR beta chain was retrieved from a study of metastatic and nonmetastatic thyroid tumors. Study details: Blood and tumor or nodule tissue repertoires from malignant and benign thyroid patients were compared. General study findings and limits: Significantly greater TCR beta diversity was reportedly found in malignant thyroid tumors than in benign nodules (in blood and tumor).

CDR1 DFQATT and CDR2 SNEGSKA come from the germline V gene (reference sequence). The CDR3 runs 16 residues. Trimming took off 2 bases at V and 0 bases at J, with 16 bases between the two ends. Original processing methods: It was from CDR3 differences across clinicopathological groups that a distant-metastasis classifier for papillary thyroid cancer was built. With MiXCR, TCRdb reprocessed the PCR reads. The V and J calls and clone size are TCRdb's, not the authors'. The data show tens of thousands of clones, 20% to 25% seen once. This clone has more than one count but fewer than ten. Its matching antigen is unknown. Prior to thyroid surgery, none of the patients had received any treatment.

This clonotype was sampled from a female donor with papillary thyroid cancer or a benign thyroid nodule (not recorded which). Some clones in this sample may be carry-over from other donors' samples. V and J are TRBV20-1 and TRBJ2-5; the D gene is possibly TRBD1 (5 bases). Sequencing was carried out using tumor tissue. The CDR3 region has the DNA TGCAGTGCTAGAAACCCACAGGCGAGCGACCAAGAGACCCAGTACTTC. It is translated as CSARNPQASDQETQYF.